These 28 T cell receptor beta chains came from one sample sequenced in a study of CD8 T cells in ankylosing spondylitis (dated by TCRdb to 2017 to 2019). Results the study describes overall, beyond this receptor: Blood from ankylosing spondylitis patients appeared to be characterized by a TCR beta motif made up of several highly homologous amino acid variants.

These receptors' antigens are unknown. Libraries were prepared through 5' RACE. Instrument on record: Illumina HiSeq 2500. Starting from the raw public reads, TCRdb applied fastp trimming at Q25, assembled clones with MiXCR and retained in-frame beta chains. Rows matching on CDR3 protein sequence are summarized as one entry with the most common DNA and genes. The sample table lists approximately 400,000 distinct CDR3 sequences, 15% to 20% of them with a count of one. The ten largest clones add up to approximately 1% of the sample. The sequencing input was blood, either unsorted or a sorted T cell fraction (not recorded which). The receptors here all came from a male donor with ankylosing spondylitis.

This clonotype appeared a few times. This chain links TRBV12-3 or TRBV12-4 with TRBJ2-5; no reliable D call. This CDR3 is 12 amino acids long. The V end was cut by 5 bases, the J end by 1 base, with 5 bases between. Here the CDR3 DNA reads TGTGCCAGCAGTGGTGTCCAAGAGACCCAGTACTTC. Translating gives CASSGVQETQYF.

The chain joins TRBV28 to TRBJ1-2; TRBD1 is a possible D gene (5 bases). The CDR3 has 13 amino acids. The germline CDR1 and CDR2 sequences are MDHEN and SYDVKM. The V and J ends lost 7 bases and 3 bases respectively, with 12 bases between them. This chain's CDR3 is CASTGTEHYGYTF. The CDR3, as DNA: TGTGCCAGCACCGGGACGGAACACTATGGCTACACCTTC.

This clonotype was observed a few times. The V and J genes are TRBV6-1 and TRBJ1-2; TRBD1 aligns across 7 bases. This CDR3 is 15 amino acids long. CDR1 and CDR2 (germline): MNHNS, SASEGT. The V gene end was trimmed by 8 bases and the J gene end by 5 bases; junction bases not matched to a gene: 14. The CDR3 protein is CASASGDRQLYGYTF. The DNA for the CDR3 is TGTGCCAGCGCCTCCGGGGACAGACAACTATATGGCTACACCTTC.

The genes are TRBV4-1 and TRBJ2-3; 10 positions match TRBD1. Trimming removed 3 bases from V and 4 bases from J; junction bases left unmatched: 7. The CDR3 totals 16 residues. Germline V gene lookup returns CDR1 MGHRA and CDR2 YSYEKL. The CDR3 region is CASSHGQGVRADTQYF. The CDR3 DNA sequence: TGCGCCAGCAGCCATGGACAGGGGGTCAGAGCAGATACGCAGTATTTT.

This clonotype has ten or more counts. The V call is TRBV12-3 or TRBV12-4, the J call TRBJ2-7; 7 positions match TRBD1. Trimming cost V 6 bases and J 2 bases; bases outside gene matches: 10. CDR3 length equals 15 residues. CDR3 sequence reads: CASRDDRVRTYEQYF. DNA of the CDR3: TGTGCCAGCAGAGATGACAGGGTGCGAACCTACGAGCAGTACTTC.

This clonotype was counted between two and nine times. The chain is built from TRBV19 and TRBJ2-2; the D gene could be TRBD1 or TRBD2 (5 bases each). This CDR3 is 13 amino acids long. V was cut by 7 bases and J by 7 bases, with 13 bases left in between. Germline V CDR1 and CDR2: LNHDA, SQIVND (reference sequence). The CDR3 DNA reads TGTGCCAGTAAATTAGGGACCTACGGGGAGCTGTTTTTT. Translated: CASKLGTYGELFF.

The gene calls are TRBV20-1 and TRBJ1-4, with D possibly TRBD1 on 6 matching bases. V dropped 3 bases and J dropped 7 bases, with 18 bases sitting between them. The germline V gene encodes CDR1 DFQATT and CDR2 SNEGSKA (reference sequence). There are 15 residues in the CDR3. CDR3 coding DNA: TGCAGTGCTAGTACCCCGGGCAGGGGAATTGAAAAACTGTTTTTT. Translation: CSASTPGRGIEKLFF.

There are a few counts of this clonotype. CDR3 nucleotides: TGCAGTGCTCAGAGCGCGATTGTCTCCTACGAGCAGTACTTC. This encodes CSAQSAIVSYEQYF. The chain employs TRBV20-1 and TRBJ2-7, with D unresolved. The germline V gene encodes CDR1 DFQATT and CDR2 SNEGSKA (reference sequence). V was shortened by 5 bases and J by 0 bases, with 14 bases between the two germline ends. The CDR3 consists of 14 residues.

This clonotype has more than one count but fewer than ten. In nucleotides, the CDR3 is TGTGCCAGCAGCCCCCCCGGCGGGGGGGGCAATCAGCCCCAGCATTTT. It translates to CASSPPGGGGNQPQHF. The J gene is TRBJ1-5, the V gene TRBV12-3 or TRBV12-4, with D possibly being TRBD1 (5 bases). This CDR3 has 16 amino acids. V lost 6 bases and J lost 2, with 17 bases in between.

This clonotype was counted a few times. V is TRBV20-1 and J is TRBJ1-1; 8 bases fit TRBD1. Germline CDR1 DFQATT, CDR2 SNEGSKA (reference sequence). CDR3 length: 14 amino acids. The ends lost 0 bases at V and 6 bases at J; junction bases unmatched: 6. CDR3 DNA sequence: TGCAGTGCTAGAGACGTGACAGGGGTCTCTGAAGCTTTCTTT. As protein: CSARDVTGVSEAFF.

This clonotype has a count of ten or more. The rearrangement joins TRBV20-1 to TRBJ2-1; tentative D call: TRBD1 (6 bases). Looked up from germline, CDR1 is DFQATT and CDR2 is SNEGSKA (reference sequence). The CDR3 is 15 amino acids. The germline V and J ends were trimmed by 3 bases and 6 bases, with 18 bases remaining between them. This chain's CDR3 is CSASPSRGFGNEQFF. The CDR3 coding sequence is TGCAGTGCTAGCCCTTCGAGGGGGTTCGGCAATGAGCAGTTCTTC.

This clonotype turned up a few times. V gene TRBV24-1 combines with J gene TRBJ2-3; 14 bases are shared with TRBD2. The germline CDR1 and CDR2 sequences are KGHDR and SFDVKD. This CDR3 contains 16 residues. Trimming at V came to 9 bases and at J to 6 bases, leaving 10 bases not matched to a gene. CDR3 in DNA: TGTGCCACCCGGGGACTAGCGGGAGATTTCGATGATACGCAGTATTTT. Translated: CATRGLAGDFDDTQYF.

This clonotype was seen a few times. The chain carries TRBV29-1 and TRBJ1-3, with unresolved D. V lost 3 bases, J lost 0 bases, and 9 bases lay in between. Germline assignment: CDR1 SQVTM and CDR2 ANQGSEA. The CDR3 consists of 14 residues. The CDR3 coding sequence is TGCAGCGTTGATAGGTACCTCTCTGGAAACACCATATATTTT. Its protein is CSVDRYLSGNTIYF.

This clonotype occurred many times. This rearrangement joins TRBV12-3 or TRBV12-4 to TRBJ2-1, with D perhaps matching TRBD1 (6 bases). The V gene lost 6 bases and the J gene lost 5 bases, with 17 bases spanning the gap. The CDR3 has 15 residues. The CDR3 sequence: CASSLQGQLHNEQFF. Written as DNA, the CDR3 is TGTGCCAGCAGCCTACAGGGCCAGCTCCACAATGAGCAGTTCTTC.

The CDR3 DNA reads as TGTGCCAGCAGCCTGACAGGGGGGGCAGAGACCCAGTACTTC. Translating it yields CASSLTGGAETQYF. The rearrangement joins TRBV3-1 to TRBJ2-5; 9 bases line up with TRBD1. Germline lookup yields CDR1 LGHDT and CDR2 YNNKEL (reference sequence). Trimming took 4 bases from V and 4 from J; bases not matched to a gene: 4. This CDR3 spans 14 amino acids.

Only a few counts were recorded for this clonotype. The CDR3 DNA reads TGTGCCAGCAGCGCTACGGTTTATAATTCACCCCTCCACTTT. This gives the protein CASSATVYNSPLHF. This chain joins TRBV7-9 and TRBJ1-6; D is ambiguous. Germline V gene data show CDR1 as SEHNR and CDR2 as FQNEAQ (reference sequence). The CDR3 sequence is 14 residues long. V dropped 5 bases and J dropped 4 bases, with 9 bases sitting between them.

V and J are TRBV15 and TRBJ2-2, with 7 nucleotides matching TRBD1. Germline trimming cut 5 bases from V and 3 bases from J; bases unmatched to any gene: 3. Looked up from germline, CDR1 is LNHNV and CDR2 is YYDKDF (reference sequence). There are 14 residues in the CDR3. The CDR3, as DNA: TGTGCCACCAGCCGACAGGGCCACACCGGGGAGCTGTTTTTT. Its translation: CATSRQGHTGELFF.

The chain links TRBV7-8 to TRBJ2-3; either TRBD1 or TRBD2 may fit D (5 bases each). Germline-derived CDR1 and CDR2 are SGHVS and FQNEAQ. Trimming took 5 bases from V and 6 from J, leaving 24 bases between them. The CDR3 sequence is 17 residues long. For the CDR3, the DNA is TGTGCCAGCAGCCTCCGGGACGATCGGAGCCCCGCGGATACGCAGTATTTT. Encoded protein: CASSLRDDRSPADTQYF.

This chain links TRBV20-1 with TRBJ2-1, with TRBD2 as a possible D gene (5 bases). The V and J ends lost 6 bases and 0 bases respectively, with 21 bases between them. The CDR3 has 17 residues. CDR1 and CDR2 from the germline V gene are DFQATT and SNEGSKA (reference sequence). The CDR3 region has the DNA TGCAGTGCCGACGGCGGGCCGATATCCAGCTCCTACAATGAGCAGTTCTTC. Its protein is CSADGGPISSSYNEQFF.

The CDR3 protein is CASTLSGYTGELFF. CDR3 bases: TGTGCCAGCACCCTGAGCGGATACACCGGGGAGCTGTTTTTT. V is TRBV3-1 and J is TRBJ2-2; D may be TRBD2 (5 bases). V was shortened by 7 bases and J by 3 bases, with 12 bases between the two germline ends. Per germline, CDR1 LGHDT and CDR2 YNNKEL (reference sequence). The CDR3 has 14 amino acids.

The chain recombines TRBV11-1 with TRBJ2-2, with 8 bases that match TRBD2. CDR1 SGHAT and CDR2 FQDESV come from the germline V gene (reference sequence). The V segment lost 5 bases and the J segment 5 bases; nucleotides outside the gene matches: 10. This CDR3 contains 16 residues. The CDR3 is CASSQPGTRDTGELFF. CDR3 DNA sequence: TGTGCCAGCAGCCAACCCGGGACTAGGGATACCGGGGAGCTGTTTTTT. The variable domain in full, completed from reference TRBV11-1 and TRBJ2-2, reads EAEVAQSPRYKITEKSQAVAFWCDPISGHATLYWYRQILGQGPELLVQFQDESVVDDSQLPKDRFSAERLKGVDSTLKIQPAELGDSAMYLCASSQPGTRDTGELFFGEGSRLTVL.

The CDR3 bases are TGTGCCAGCAGCCACAGGACAGGCCCCTATGGCTACACCTTC. Encoded protein: CASSHRTGPYGYTF. This rearrangement joins TRBV6-1 to TRBJ1-2; 7 bases align to TRBD1. Germline CDR1 is MNHNS and CDR2 is SASEGT. V lost 6 bases, J lost 4 bases, and 8 bases stayed unmatched. The CDR3 covers 14 residues.

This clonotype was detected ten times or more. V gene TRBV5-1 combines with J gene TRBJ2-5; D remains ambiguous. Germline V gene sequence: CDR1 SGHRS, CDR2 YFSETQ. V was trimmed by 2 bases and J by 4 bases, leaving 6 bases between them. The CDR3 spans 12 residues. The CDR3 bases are TGCGCCAGCAGCTTTCCCCGAGAGACCCAGTACTTC. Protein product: CASSFPRETQYF.

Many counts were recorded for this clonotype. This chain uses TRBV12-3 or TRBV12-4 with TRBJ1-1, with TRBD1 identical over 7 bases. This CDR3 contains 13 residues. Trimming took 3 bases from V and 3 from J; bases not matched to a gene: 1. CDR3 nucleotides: TGTGCCAGCAGTTTCCAGGGGGACACTGAAGCTTTCTTT. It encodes CASSFQGDTEAFF.

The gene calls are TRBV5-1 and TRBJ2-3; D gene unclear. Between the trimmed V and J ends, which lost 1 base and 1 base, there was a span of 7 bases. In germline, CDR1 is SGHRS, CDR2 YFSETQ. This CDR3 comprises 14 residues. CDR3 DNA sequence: TGCGCCAGCAGCTTGTATGGGGGCACAGATACGCAGTATTTT. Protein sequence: CASSLYGGTDTQYF.

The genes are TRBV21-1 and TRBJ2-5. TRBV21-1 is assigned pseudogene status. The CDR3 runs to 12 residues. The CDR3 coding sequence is TGTGCCAGCTCGGGGAAATTTGGGACCCAGTACTTC. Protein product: CASSGKFGTQYF.

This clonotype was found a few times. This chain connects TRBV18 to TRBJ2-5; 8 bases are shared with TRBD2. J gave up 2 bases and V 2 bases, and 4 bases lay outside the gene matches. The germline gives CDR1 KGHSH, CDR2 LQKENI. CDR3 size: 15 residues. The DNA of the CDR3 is TGTGCCAGCTCACCAAACAGCGGGGGACAAGAGACCCAGTACTTC. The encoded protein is CASSPNSGGQETQYF.

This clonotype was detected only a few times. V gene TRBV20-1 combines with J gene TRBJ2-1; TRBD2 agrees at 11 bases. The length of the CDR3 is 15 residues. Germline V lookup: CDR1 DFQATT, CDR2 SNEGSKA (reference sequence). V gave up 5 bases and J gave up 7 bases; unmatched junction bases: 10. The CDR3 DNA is TGCAGTGCTCCCCCGACTAGCGGGAACATAAATGAGCAGTTCTTC. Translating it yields CSAPPTSGNINEQFF.